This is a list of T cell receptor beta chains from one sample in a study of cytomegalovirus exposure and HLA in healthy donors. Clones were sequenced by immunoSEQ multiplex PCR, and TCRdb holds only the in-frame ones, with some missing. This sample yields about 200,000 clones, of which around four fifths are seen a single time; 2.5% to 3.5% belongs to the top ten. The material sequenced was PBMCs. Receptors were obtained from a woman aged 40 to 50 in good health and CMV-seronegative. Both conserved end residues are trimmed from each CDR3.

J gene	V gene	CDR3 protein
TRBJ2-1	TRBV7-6	ASSLLPEAYNEQF
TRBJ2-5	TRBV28	ASSLHPGLAGGAQY
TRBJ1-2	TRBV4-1	ASSRGQGIPYAYGYT
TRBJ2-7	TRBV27	ASRGGTSYEQY
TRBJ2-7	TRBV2	ASRWGQGAYEQY
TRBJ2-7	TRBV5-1	ASSLAPWTFGDSEQY
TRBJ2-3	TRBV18	ASSRLGLESDTQY
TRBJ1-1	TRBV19	ASSPREWGTEAF
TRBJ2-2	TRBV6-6	ATQTGLESGELF
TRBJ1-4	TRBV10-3	AIRDSSGGEKLF
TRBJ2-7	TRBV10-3	ASSSSYEQY
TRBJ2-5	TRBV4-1	ASSPLPSGYQETQY
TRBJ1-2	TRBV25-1	ASSTPSRGGYGYT
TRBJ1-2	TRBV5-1	ASSSQRTDSVDYT
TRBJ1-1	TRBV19	ASTRGSTEAF
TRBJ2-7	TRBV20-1	SAEEGLRQY
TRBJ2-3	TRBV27	ASSSRSSAKVDTQY
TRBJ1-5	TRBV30	AWSRQGDQPQH
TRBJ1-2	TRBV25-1	ASSDPGTGTNYGYT
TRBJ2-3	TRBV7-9	ASSSPRGGLDTQY
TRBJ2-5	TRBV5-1	ASSLVPSGSSETQY
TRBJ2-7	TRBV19	ASSIQGRDEQY
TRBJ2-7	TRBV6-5	ASRAGGFEQY
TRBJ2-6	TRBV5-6	ASSDAGTRYTGANVLT
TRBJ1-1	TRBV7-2	ASSLSPLARGENTEAF
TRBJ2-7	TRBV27	ASSLTNEVHGSYEQY
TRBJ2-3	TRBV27	ASSLNRPSTDTQY
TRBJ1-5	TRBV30	AWSVPGTGLHQPQH
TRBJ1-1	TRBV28	ASWEGGAQTEAF
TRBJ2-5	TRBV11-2	ASSLVERETQY
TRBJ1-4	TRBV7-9	ASSLPQGELF
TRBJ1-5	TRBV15	ATRPGFSNQPQH
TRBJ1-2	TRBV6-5	ASSYSQGSYGYT
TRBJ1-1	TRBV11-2	AASSGQIVEAF
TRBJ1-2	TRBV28	ASSPGHRANYGYT
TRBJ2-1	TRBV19	ASSANSDEQF
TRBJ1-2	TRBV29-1	SVAKLTGGLHNYGYT
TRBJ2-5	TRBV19	ASSILLDRPQY
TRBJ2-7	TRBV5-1	ASSTATSGPYEQY
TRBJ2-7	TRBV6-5	ASKTGGFYEQY
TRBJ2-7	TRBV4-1	ASSQMAAGGSYEQY
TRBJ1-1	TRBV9	ASSVPGNTEAF
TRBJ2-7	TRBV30	AWSRDSYEQY
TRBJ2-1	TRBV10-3	AISASGRASNEQF
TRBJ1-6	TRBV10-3	AISATAIEGPLH
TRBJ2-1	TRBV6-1	ASRVGAGGRNEQF
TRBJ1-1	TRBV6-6	ASSYPTGNTEAF
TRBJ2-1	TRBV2	ASSESSGQF
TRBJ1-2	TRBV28	ASSLGPGGSGYT